A selection of T cell receptor beta chains follows, all from one sample in a study of T cells in localized non-small cell lung cancer. Sequencing used immunoSEQ multiplex PCR; TCRdb keeps in-frame clones, though not all of them. The sample holds tens of thousands of clones, around four fifths seen once. The sample was peripheral blood, taken before any cancer treatment. Every receptor here comes from a female donor over 55 with stage II squamous cell lung carcinoma. CDR3s include the opening cysteine and the closing phenylalanine or tryptophan. Each record gives: J gene, V gene, clone size, D gene, CDR3 DNA, CDR3 protein. A D gene is named only where the DNA matches it firmly. The listing skips clone size in some rows; elsewhere it reads once, few, many or a size class.

>TRBJ1-4|TRBV2|.|TRBD1
TGTGCCAGCAGTGAGACAGGGGTGGGTGAAAAACTGTTTTTT
CASSETGVGEKLFF
>TRBJ2-2|TRBV16|.|.
TGTGCCAGCAGCCAACCCACCGGGGAGCTGTTTTTT
CASSQPTGELFF
>TRBJ1-1|TRBV18|.|TRBD1
TGTGCCAGCTCACCACGGGGACAGAGGAACACTGAAGCTTTCTTT
CASSPRGQRNTEAFF
>TRBJ2-7|TRBV10-3|.|.
TGTGCCATCAGTGAGGGCCACGAGCAGTACTTC
CAISEGHEQYF
>TRBJ1-2|TRBV18|.|TRBD1
TGTGCCAGTTCGGGACAGGGGTTCTATGGCTACACCTTC
CASSGQGFYGYTF
>TRBJ2-3|TRBV6-5|.|.
TGTGCCAGCAGTCCCGGACTTTCTTCAGATACGCAGTATTTT
CASSPGLSSDTQYF
>TRBJ1-1|TRBV27|.|TRBD1
TGTGCCAGCAGTTCAGGGACAGGGGTGAACACTGAAGCTTTCTTT
CASSSGTGVNTEAFF
>TRBJ1-4|TRBV12-2|once|.
TGTGCAAGTCGCTTAGTTGGCCTGATGAGGAGGGCGGCTAATGAAAAACTGTTTTTT
CASRLVGLMRRAANEKLFF
>TRBJ2-3|TRBV11-3|once|TRBD2
TGTGCCAGCAGCCCCCGGACTAGCGGGGGGGTAAACAGAGTCGATACGCAGTATTTT
CASSPRTSGGVNRVDTQYF
>TRBJ2-7|TRBV7-2|once|TRBD1
TGTGCCAGCAGCCAGGGGGCGACAGGGCAATACGAGCAGTACTTC
CASSQGATGQYEQYF
>TRBJ1-2|TRBV19|few|.
TGTGCCAGTAGTGGCGGACAGTATGGCTACACCTTC
CASSGGQYGYTF
>TRBJ1-2|TRBV2|.|TRBD1
TGTGCCAGCAGGAGGGACAGGGGGGGTAACTATGGCTACACCTTC
CASRRDRGGNYGYTF
>TRBJ2-7|TRBV5-1|.|TRBD2
TGCGCCAGCAGCTTGGAGCGGGGTAGTCACGAGCAGTACTTC
CASSLERGSHEQYF
>TRBJ1-1|TRBV7-8|.|.
TGTGCCAGCAGCTTATACGCAGGGGCGTCGAACACTGAAGCTTTCTTT
CASSLYAGASNTEAFF
>TRBJ1-5|TRBV18|once|.
TGTGCCAGCTCACCGCGCAGGCCCGGTCCCAATAGCAATCAGCCCCAGCATTTT
CASSPRRPGPNSNQPQHF
>TRBJ2-5|TRBV2|.|.
TGTGCCAGCAGTGTGGGGTACAGAGAGACCCAGTACTTC
CASSVGYRETQYF